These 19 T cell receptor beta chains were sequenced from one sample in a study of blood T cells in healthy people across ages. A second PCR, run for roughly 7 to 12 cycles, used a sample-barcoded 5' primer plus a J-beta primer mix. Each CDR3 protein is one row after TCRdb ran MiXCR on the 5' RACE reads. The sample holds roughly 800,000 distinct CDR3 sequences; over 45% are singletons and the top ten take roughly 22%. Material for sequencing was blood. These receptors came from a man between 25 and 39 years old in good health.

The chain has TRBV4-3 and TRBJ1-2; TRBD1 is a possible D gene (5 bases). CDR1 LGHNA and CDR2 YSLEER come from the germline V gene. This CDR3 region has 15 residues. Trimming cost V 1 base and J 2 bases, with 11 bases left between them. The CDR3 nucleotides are TGCGCCAGCAGCCAAGGGGTGGGACCGAACTATGGCTACACCTTC. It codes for CASSQGVGPNYGYTF.

CDR3 loop: CASSRRIEQYF. The CDR3 nucleotides are TGTGCCAGCAGTCGCAGGATAGAGCAGTACTTC. The chain uses TRBV7-9 and TRBJ2-7; D is uncertain. The germline V gene encodes CDR1 SEHNR and CDR2 FQNEAQ (reference sequence). Trimming pared 6 bases from V and 7 bases from J, leaving 10 bases between. This CDR3 is built from 11 residues.

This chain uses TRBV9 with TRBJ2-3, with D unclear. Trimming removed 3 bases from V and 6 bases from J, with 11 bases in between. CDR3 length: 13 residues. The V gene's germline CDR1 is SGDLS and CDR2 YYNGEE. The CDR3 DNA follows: TGTGCCAGCAGCGGAACTCCGACTGATACGCAGTATTTT. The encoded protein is CASSGTPTDTQYF.

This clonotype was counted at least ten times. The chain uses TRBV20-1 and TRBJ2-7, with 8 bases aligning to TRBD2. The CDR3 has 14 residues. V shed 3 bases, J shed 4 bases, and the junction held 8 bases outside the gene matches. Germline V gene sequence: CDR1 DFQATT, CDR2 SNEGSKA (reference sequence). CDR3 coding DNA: TGCAGTGCTAGGTTAGCGGGACCCTTTTACGAGCAGTACTTC. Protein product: CSARLAGPFYEQYF.

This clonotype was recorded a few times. CDR3 nucleotide sequence: TGTGCCAGCACCCTAGGGACCTTTTCGGATACGCAGTATTTT. It specifies CASTLGTFSDTQYF. V gene TRBV12-3 or TRBV12-4 combines with J gene TRBJ2-3, with D perhaps given as TRBD1 or TRBD2 (5 bases each). This CDR3 has 14 residues. V shed 7 bases and J shed 6 bases, with 17 bases lying between them.

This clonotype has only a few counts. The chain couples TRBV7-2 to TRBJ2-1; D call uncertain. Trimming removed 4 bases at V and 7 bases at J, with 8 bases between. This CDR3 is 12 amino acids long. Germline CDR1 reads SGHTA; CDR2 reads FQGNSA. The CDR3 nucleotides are TGTGCCAGCAGCTCAAGATCGAATGAGCAGTTCTTC. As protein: CASSSRSNEQFF.

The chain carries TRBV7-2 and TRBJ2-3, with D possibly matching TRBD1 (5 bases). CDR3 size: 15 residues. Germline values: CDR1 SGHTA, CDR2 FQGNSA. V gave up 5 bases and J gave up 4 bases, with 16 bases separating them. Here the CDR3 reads CASSASRVSSDTQYF. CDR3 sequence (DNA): TGTGCCAGCAGCGCCTCCAGGGTGTCATCAGATACGCAGTATTTT.

The CDR3 DNA reads as TGTGCCAGCAGCGAACCCCGTGCAGGGGCTAACTATGGCTACACCTTC. Encoded protein: CASSEPRAGANYGYTF. The genes are TRBV2 and TRBJ1-2, with a possible D match to TRBD1 (6 bases). Trimming took 6 bases from V and 0 from J, leaving 17 bases between them. Germline V gene data show CDR1 as SNHLY and CDR2 as FYNNEI. The length of the CDR3 is 16 residues.

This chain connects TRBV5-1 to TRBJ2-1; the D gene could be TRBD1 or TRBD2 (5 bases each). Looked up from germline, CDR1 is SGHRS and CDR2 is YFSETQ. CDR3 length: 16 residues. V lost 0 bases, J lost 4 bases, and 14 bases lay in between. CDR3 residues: CASSLVGTLIYNEQFF. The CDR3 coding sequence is TGCGCCAGCAGCTTGGTGGGGACCCTGATATACAATGAGCAGTTCTTC. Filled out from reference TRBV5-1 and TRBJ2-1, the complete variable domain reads KAGVTQTPRYLIKTRGQQVTLSCSPISGHRSVSWYQQTPGQGLQFLFEYFSETQRNKGNFPGRFSGRQFSNSRSEMNVSTLELGDSALYLCASSLVGTLIYNEQFFGPGTRLTVL.

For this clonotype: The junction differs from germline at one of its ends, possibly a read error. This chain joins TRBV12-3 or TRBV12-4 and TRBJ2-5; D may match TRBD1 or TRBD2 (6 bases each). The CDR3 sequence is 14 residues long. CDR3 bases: TGTGCCAGCAATTTAGGAGGGGGGAAAGAGACCCAGTACTTC. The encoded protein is CASNLGGGKETQYF.

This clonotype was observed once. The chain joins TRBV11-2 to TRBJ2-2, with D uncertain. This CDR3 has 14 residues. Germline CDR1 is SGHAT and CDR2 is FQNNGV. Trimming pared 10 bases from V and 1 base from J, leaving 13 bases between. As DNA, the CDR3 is TGTGCCACGGCTGCTGGGTTGAACACCGGGGAGCTGTTTTTT. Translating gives CATAAGLNTGELFF.

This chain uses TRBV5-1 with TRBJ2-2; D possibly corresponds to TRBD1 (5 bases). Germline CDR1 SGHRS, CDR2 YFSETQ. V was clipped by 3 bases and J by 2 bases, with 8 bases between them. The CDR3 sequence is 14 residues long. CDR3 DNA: TGCGCCAGCAGCTGGACAATCAACACCGGGGAGCTGTTTTTT. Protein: CASSWTINTGELFF.

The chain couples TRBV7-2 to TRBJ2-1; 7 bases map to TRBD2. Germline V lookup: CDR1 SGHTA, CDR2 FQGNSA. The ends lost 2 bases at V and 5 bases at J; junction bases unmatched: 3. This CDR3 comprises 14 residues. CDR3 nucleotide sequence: TGTGCCAGCAGCTTAACACTAGCGAACAATGAGCAGTTCTTC. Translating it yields CASSLTLANNEQFF.

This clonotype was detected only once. The CDR3 region has the DNA TGTGCCATTCAACAGGGTCGGACTAACTATGGCTACACCTTC. Translating gives CAIQQGRTNYGYTF. The rearrangement links TRBV10-3 to TRBJ1-2; a weak D match, TRBD1 (6 bases). CDR1 is ENHRY, CDR2 SYGVKD, per germline. The ends were cut back, 9 bases at V and 0 bases at J, with 14 bases in the middle. The CDR3 covers 14 residues.

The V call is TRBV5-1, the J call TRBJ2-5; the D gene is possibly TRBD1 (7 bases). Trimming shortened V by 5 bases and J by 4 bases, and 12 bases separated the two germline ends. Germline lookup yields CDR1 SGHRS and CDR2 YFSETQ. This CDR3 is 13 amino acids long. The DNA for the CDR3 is TGCGCCAGCAGACCGCAGGGGGGAGAGACCCAGTACTTC. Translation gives CASRPQGGETQYF.

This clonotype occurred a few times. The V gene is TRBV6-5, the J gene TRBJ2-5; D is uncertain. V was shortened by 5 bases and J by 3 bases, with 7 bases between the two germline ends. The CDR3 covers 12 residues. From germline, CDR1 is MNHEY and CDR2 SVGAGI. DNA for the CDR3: TGTGCCAGCAGTGGGGATGAAGAGACCCAGTACTTC. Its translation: CASSGDEETQYF.

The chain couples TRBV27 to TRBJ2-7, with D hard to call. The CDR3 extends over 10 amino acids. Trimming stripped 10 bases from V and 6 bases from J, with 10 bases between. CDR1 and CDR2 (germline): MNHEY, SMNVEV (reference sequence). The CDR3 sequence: CAIGLGEQYF. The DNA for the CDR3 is TGTGCCATTGGTTTAGGCGAGCAGTACTTC.

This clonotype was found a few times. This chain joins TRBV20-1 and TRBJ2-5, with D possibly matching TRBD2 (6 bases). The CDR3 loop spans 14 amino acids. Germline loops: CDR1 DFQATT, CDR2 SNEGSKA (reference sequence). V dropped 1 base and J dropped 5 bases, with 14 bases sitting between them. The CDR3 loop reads CSARASGGMETQYF. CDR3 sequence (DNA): TGCAGTGCTAGAGCATCCGGGGGAATGGAGACCCAGTACTTC.

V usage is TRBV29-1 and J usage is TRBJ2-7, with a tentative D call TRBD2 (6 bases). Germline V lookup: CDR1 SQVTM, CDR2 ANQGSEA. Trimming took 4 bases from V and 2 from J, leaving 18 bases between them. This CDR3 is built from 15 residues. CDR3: CSVVFGGTSTYEQYF. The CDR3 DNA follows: TGCAGCGTTGTATTTGGTGGGACTTCCACCTACGAGCAGTACTTC.